The rows below give T cell receptor beta chains drawn from one sample of a study of shared clonotypes between healthy human individuals. This table comes from immunoSEQ multiplex PCR, and its TCRdb copy is limited to in-frame clones, with some not included. The sample holds approximately 940,000 clones, about three quarters seen once. What was sequenced was memory CD4+ T cells sorted from blood. All receptors come from a young man in good health. Both conserved end residues are part of each CDR3. Each record gives: J gene, V gene, CDR3 length, D gene, clone size, CDR3 DNA, CDR3 protein. D genes are given only for firm matches. Rows may omit the clone size; those that give it use once, few, many or a size class.

TRBJ2-2,TRBV7-2,16,TRBD2,NA,TGTGCCAGCAGCTTTTTAGCGGGATTGAACACCGGGGAGCTGTTTTTT,CASSFLAGLNTGELFF
TRBJ1-1,TRBV6-1,12,NA,NA,TGTGCCACGGGTCGAGGGAACACTGAAGCTTTCTTT,CATGRGNTEAFF
TRBJ2-6,TRBV29-1,12,NA,NA,TGCAGCGTTTTAGTAGGGGCCAACGTCCTGACTTTC,CSVLVGANVLTF
TRBJ1-2,TRBV6-5,14,TRBD1,few,TGTGCCAGCTTCCCCCGACAGGGGGGGTATGGCTACACCTTC,CASFPRQGGYGYTF
TRBJ2-7,TRBV7-2,15,TRBD2,NA,TGTGCCAGCAGGTTGGGAGGGTTGGGATCCTACGAGCAGTACTTC,CASRLGGLGSYEQYF
TRBJ2-5,TRBV10-3,14,TRBD2,NA,TGTGCCATCAGTGGGACGGGGGGGATAGAGACCCAGTACTTC,CAISGTGGIETQYF
TRBJ2-2,TRBV7-2,16,NA,NA,TGTGCCAGCAGCTTATTAGTCGGAGTGAACACCGGGGAGCTGTTTTTT,CASSLLVGVNTGELFF
TRBJ2-7,TRBV6-5,12,TRBD1,NA,TGTGCCATCAGTGAGGACAGGCGCGAGCAGTACTTC,CAISEDRREQYF
TRBJ2-7,TRBV7-9,12,TRBD2,NA,TGTGCCAGCAGCTCGATTAGCGGGAGCCTGTACTTC,CASSSISGSLYF
TRBJ1-6,TRBV6-6,16,NA,NA,TGTGCCAGCAGTTACTCGGGAATAGGCGGGGAATTCCCCCTCCACTTT,CASSYSGIGGEFPLHF
TRBJ1-1,TRBV19,13,NA,NA,TGTGCCAGTAGTTCTGAGGGAGGAACTGAAGCTTTCTTT,CASSSEGGTEAFF